The rows below give T cell receptor beta chains drawn from one sample of a study of Ad26.COV2.S vaccination and SARS-CoV-2 variants. The method was immunoSEQ multiplex PCR; TCRdb's version includes in-frame clones alone and lacks a portion of them. The sample yields approximately 280,000 clones, around 87% seen once. The specimen comprised peripheral blood, sampled in a trial of Ad26.COV2.S vaccine versus placebo. The receptors shown here come from a person aged 18-60 years who received the Ad26.COV2.S COVID-19 vaccine or a placebo. Each CDR3 is given with its conserved first and last residue. Each record gives: CDR3 DNA, CDR3 protein, J gene, D gene, clone size, V gene. The D gene is left open where the match is weak. For some rows the clone size is stated as once, few or many, or as a class when expanded; others skip it.

cdr3_nt: TGTGCCAGCAGTTTATATTGGCAGTCGAACACCGGGGAGCTGTTTTTT
cdr3_aa: CASSLYWQSNTGELFF
j_call: TRBJ2-2
d_call: .
clone_size: .
v_call: TRBV27

cdr3_nt: TGTGCCAGTAGTATATCGGAAAACTACGAGCAGTACTTC
cdr3_aa: CASSISENYEQYF
j_call: TRBJ2-7
d_call: .
clone_size: .
v_call: TRBV19

cdr3_nt: TGTGCCAGTAGCCTCACTCGGGGACAGGGACGCTCTGGGGCCAACGTCCTGACTTTC
cdr3_aa: CASSLTRGQGRSGANVLTF
j_call: TRBJ2-6
d_call: TRBD1
clone_size: .
v_call: TRBV19

cdr3_nt: TGTGCCAGTAGTCCTTCCGGGACAGGAGGTGAAAAACTGTTTTTT
cdr3_aa: CASSPSGTGGEKLFF
j_call: TRBJ1-4
d_call: TRBD1
clone_size: .
v_call: TRBV19

cdr3_nt: TGTGCCACCTTAGAGCTGGGGCTTGGCTATGGCTACACCTTC
cdr3_aa: CATLELGLGYGYTF
j_call: TRBJ1-2
d_call: .
clone_size: .
v_call: TRBV19

cdr3_nt: TGTGCCAGCTCACCTTTGGCTAATAATGAAAAACTGTTTTTT
cdr3_aa: CASSPLANNEKLFF
j_call: TRBJ1-4
d_call: .
clone_size: .
v_call: TRBV18

cdr3_nt: TGTGCCAGCAGCCTCGGGACCGGTAATCAGCCCCAGCATTTT
cdr3_aa: CASSLGTGNQPQHF
j_call: TRBJ1-5
d_call: .
clone_size: .
v_call: TRBV3-1/TRBV3-2

cdr3_nt: TGTGCATCCGGGAAGGCGGCCTACGAGCAGTACTTC
cdr3_aa: CASGKAAYEQYF
j_call: TRBJ2-7
d_call: .
clone_size: .
v_call: TRBV10-3

cdr3_nt: TGTGCCAGCAGTTTATCCTCGTACACTGAAGCTTTCTTT
cdr3_aa: CASSLSSYTEAFF
j_call: TRBJ1-1
d_call: .
clone_size: .
v_call: TRBV27

cdr3_nt: TGCAGCGTTGAAGATCGGAGAGGAGAGGGGTTCTTC
cdr3_aa: CSVEDRRGEGFF
j_call: TRBJ2-1
d_call: .
clone_size: .
v_call: TRBV29-1

cdr3_nt: TGCAGCGTTAGCGCAGAGACCCAGTACTTC
cdr3_aa: CSVSAETQYF
j_call: TRBJ2-5
d_call: .
clone_size: .
v_call: TRBV29-1

cdr3_nt: TGTGCCGCCGGGAGGGCGGGGGGAAAGTCCTACGAGCAGTACTTC
cdr3_aa: CAAGRAGGKSYEQYF
j_call: TRBJ2-7
d_call: TRBD2
clone_size: .
v_call: TRBV19

cdr3_nt: TGCAGTGCTAGTAGCGGGAGCTCCTACAATGAGCAGTTCTTC
cdr3_aa: CSASSGSSYNEQFF
j_call: TRBJ2-1
d_call: TRBD2
clone_size: once
v_call: TRBV20-1

cdr3_nt: TGTGCCAGCAGTTATAAGGGGGATTGTAACTTC
cdr3_aa: CASSYKGDCNF
j_call: TRBJ2-7
d_call: .
clone_size: .
v_call: TRBV6-6

cdr3_nt: TGCAGTGCTAATGAGGGAACCCAGCCCCAGCATTTT
cdr3_aa: CSANEGTQPQHF
j_call: TRBJ1-5
d_call: .
clone_size: .
v_call: TRBV20-1

cdr3_nt: TGTGCCAGCGGAGGGGAGTCTGGGCGGCAGCCCCAGCATTTT
cdr3_aa: CASGGESGRQPQHF
j_call: TRBJ1-5
d_call: .
clone_size: .
v_call: TRBV6-5

cdr3_nt: TGTGCCAGCAGCCAAGCGGGGGGCCGGGAGACCCAGTACTTC
cdr3_aa: CASSQAGGRETQYF
j_call: TRBJ2-5
d_call: .
clone_size: .
v_call: TRBV3-1/TRBV3-2

cdr3_nt: TGTGCCAGCAGCCCGATCGGGAGCACTGAAGCTTTCTTT
cdr3_aa: CASSPIGSTEAFF
j_call: TRBJ1-1
d_call: .
clone_size: .
v_call: TRBV11-3

cdr3_nt: TGTGCTAGTGGTTTCACCGGACTACTCAGAGACAATGAGCAGTTCTTC
cdr3_aa: CASGFTGLLRDNEQFF
j_call: TRBJ2-1
d_call: .
clone_size: .
v_call: TRBV12-5

cdr3_nt: TGTGCCATCAGTGAGTCGAGGTCAGGGGTGGGAAACACTGAAGCTTTCTTT
cdr3_aa: CAISESRSGVGNTEAFF
j_call: TRBJ1-1
d_call: .
clone_size: .
v_call: TRBV10-3

cdr3_nt: TGTGCCAGCAGCCAACCCCCGTCTGGAAACACCATATATTTT
cdr3_aa: CASSQPPSGNTIYF
j_call: TRBJ1-3
d_call: .
clone_size: .
v_call: TRBV4-2

cdr3_nt: TGTGCCATCCGGACTAGCGGGGGGTCTAGCACAGATACGCAGTATTTT
cdr3_aa: CAIRTSGGSSTDTQYF
j_call: TRBJ2-3
d_call: TRBD2
clone_size: few
v_call: TRBV7-2

cdr3_nt: TGCAGCGTTGAGAACACAGATACGCAGTATTTT
cdr3_aa: CSVENTDTQYF
j_call: TRBJ2-3
d_call: .
clone_size: .
v_call: TRBV29-1

cdr3_nt: TGCAGCGTCCGGGGCCGACTAGTTCAAGAGACCCAGTACTTC
cdr3_aa: CSVRGRLVQETQYF
j_call: TRBJ2-5
d_call: .
clone_size: .
v_call: TRBV29-1

cdr3_nt: TGTGCCAGCAGTGACGGACTAGCGGACAATGAGCAGTTCTTC
cdr3_aa: CASSDGLADNEQFF
j_call: TRBJ2-1
d_call: TRBD2
clone_size: .
v_call: TRBV2

cdr3_nt: TGTGCCAGCCAAGCGGAAGGGCTTTTAGGTTCACCCCTCCACTTT
cdr3_aa: CASQAEGLLGSPLHF
j_call: TRBJ1-6
d_call: .
clone_size: .
v_call: TRBV6-5

cdr3_nt: TGCAGCGTGACAGGGGGCGCGGTTTCCGGGGAGCTGTTTTTT
cdr3_aa: CSVTGGAVSGELFF
j_call: TRBJ2-2
d_call: TRBD1
clone_size: .
v_call: TRBV29-1

cdr3_nt: TGTGCCAGCAGGGCTAGCGGGAAGGATCGGGAGCAGTTCTTC
cdr3_aa: CASRASGKDREQFF
j_call: TRBJ2-1
d_call: TRBD2
clone_size: .
v_call: TRBV13

cdr3_nt: TGTGCCAGCAGTTACCGGAACCTAGCGGGAGGGGACGAGCAGTACTTC
cdr3_aa: CASSYRNLAGGDEQYF
j_call: TRBJ2-7
d_call: TRBD2
clone_size: .
v_call: TRBV6-5

cdr3_nt: TGTGCCAGCAGCTTAATGGGACCTAACACTGAAGCTTTCTTT
cdr3_aa: CASSLMGPNTEAFF
j_call: TRBJ1-1
d_call: .
clone_size: .
v_call: TRBV7-3